These 26 T cell receptor beta chains were all obtained from the same sample, sequenced in a study of shared clonotypes between healthy human individuals. TCRdb keeps only in-frame clones here, not all; method: immunoSEQ multiplex PCR. The data contain 600,000 to 800,000 clones, about two thirds of them seen just once; the ten biggest clones take up roughly 1.8%. Source material: memory CD4+ T cells sorted from blood. Subset meaning: CD45RA-negative fraction. These receptors were taken from a woman in her twenties or thirties in good health.

V gene TRBV27 combines with J gene TRBJ2-2; D is undetermined. Between the trimmed V and J ends, which lost 4 bases and 4 bases, there was a span of 4 bases. This CDR3 spans 12 amino acids. The germline V gene encodes CDR1 MNHEY and CDR2 SMNVEV (reference sequence). The CDR3 sequence is CASSSPTGELFF. The CDR3 DNA is TGTGCCAGCAGTTCACCCACCGGGGAGCTGTTTTTT.

The chain carries TRBV28 and TRBJ2-2, with D perhaps being TRBD1 or TRBD2 (5 bases each). Germline CDR1 is MDHEN and CDR2 is SYDVKM. V gave up 4 bases and J gave up 6 bases, with 24 bases separating them. This CDR3 is 18 amino acids long. In DNA, the CDR3 is TGTGCCAGCAGTTCCCGACAGACCTGGGAGAGGGTCGCCGGGGAGCTGTTTTTT. Translating it yields CASSSRQTWERVAGELFF.

In this sample, this clone turned up a few times. J is TRBJ1-3 and V is TRBV11-2; 7 bases agree with TRBD1. With 5 bases clipped from V and 0 bases from J, the junction kept 7 bases outside the gene matches. Germline V CDR1 and CDR2: SGHAT, FQNNGV. There are 16 residues in the CDR3. The CDR3 DNA sequence: TGTGCCAGCAGCGCTAGCTGGACAGGCTCTGGAAACACCATATATTTT. Protein sequence: CASSASWTGSGNTIYF.

For the CDR3, the DNA is TGTGCCAGCAGCAAAGTTCGGGATAGCAATCAGCCCCAGCATTTT. As protein: CASSKVRDSNQPQHF. The V and J genes are TRBV21-1 and TRBJ1-5. TRBV21-1 is a pseudogene locus. CDR3 length equals 15 residues.

The V and J genes are TRBV5-1 and TRBJ1-1, with D possibly being TRBD1 (5 bases). Germline CDR1 reads SGHRS; CDR2 reads YFSETQ. Trimming removed 5 bases at V and 1 base at J, with 15 bases between. The CDR3 contains 15 residues. The DNA for the CDR3 is TGCGCCAGCAGAGCTACCGGGACGGGGAACACTGAAGCTTTCTTT. Translation: CASRATGTGNTEAFF.

V is TRBV4-2 and J is TRBJ2-7, with D tentatively TRBD2 (6 bases). Per germline, CDR1 LGHNA and CDR2 YNFKEQ. Trimming removed 1 base from V and 2 bases from J, with 15 bases in between. The CDR3 has 16 amino acids. For the CDR3, the DNA is TGTGCCAGCAGCCAAGCCGGAATAGCGGCAACCTACGAGCAGTACTTC. Protein product: CASSQAGIAATYEQYF.

The chain carries TRBV29-1 and TRBJ2-5, with 11 nucleotides matching TRBD2. The J call is doubtful: the DNA matches TRBJ2-7 better. Germline CDR1 SQVTM, CDR2 ANQGSEA. The CDR3 is 14 residues long. CDR3 sequence reads: CSVEASGRPNEQYF. For the CDR3, the DNA is TGCAGCGTTGAAGCTAGCGGGAGGCCAAACGAGCAGTACTTC.

V gene TRBV2 combines with J gene TRBJ2-1; either TRBD1 or TRBD2 may fit D (6 bases each). This CDR3 spans 13 amino acids. With 2 bases removed from V and 13 bases from J, the gap between germline ends came to 15 bases. Germline loops: CDR1 SNHLY, CDR2 FYNNEI. This CDR3 reads CASSERDLGHQFF. In DNA form, the CDR3 reads TGTGCCAGCAGTGAACGGGACTTGGGACACCAGTTCTTC.

A word on this clone: Since a much larger clone is just one base distant, this may be a read error. The chain has TRBV19 and TRBJ1-5, with D possibly TRBD1 on 5 matching bases. The CDR3 covers 14 residues. The ends were cut back, 3 bases at V and 0 bases at J, with 6 bases in the middle. Germline CDR1 and CDR2: LNHDA and SQIVND (reference sequence). The CDR3 DNA sequence: TGTGCCAGTAGTATGGGGCGTAGCAATCAGCCCCAGCATTTT. This gives the protein CASSMGRSNQPQHF.

This clone has a handful of counts. The V gene is TRBV10-3, the J gene TRBJ2-1; TRBD2 matches 14 bases. Losses at the gene ends were 10 bases for V and 3 bases for J; bases not matched to a gene: 14. Germline-derived CDR1 and CDR2 are ENHRY and SYGVKD. The length of the CDR3 is 18 residues. CDR3 DNA: TGTGCCACTAGACCGGGACTAGCGGGAGAGACAATCTACAATGAGCAGTTCTTC. Translating it yields CATRPGLAGETIYNEQFF.

V gene TRBV4-2 combines with J gene TRBJ2-5; TRBD1 might be the D (5 bases). The V gene's germline CDR1 is LGHNA and CDR2 YNFKEQ. Trimming removed 0 bases from V and 4 bases from J, with 9 bases in between. The CDR3 has 14 residues. The CDR3 nucleotides read TGTGCCAGCAGCCAAGATGGGGCAGGAGAGACCCAGTACTTC. This encodes CASSQDGAGETQYF.

The chain has TRBV5-8 and TRBJ2-3; the D is unclear. V lost 1 base to trimming and J lost 3 bases, with 15 bases between them. The CDR3 is 16 amino acids. Per germline, CDR1 SGHTS and CDR2 YDEGEE. CDR3 DNA: TGTGCCAGCAGCTTGTTTAGGGCTAGGTCGACAGATACGCAGTATTTT. This encodes CASSLFRARSTDTQYF.

This clone has a handful of counts. The V gene is TRBV14, the J gene TRBJ1-1, with 9 bases fitting TRBD1. The CDR3 consists of 17 residues. Germline V gene lookup returns CDR1 SGHDN and CDR2 FVKESK. With V trimmed by 4 bases and J by 4 bases, 13 bases remained unmatched. The CDR3 here is CASSPRPAGQGATEAFF. The CDR3, as DNA: TGTGCCAGCAGCCCGAGACCGGCGGGACAGGGCGCCACTGAAGCTTTCTTT. The variable domain in full, completed from reference TRBV14 and TRBJ1-1, reads EAGVTQFPSHSVIEKGQTVTLRCDPISGHDNLYWYRRVMGKEIKFLLHFVKESKQDESGMPNNRFLAERTGGTYSTLKVQPAELEDSGVYFCASSPRPAGQGATEAFFGQGTRLTVV.

V gene TRBV4-1 combines with J gene TRBJ2-4, with D maybe TRBD2 (5 bases). This CDR3 contains 16 residues. Looked up from germline, CDR1 is MGHRA and CDR2 is YSYEKL. V was shortened by 3 bases and J by 0 bases, with 12 bases between the two germline ends. The CDR3 loop reads CASSHPRAGAKNIQYF. In DNA form, the CDR3 reads TGCGCCAGCAGCCACCCACGGGCGGGAGCCAAAAACATTCAGTACTTC.

This sequence joins TRBV28 and TRBJ1-3; 9 bases agree with TRBD1. The CDR3 sequence is 15 residues long. V trimming: 4 bases; J trimming: 3 bases; junction bases outside the gene matches: 4. Germline V gives CDR1 MDHEN, CDR2 SYDVKM. The CDR3, as DNA: TGTGCCAGCAGTTCCGGGACAGGGAGTGGAAACACCATATATTTT. It encodes CASSSGTGSGNTIYF. The full variable domain, completed using reference TRBV28 and TRBJ1-3, is DVKVTQSSRYLVKRTGEKVFLECVQDMDHENMFWYRQDPGLGLRLIYFSYDVKMKEKGDIPEGYSVSREKKERFSLILESASTNQTSMYLCASSSGTGSGNTIYFGEGSWLTVV.

Concerning this clone itself: Within the sample, other DNA sequences also encode this same CDR3. The V and J genes are TRBV18 and TRBJ2-2; TRBD1 is a possible D gene (6 bases). Trimming shortened V by 4 bases and J by 2 bases, and 8 bases separated the two germline ends. The CDR3 length is 14 residues. Germline assignment: CDR1 KGHSH and CDR2 LQKENI. CDR3 protein: CASSQDSNTGELFF. The DNA for the CDR3 is TGTGCCAGCTCACAGGACAGTAACACCGGGGAGCTGTTTTTT.

This sequence joins TRBV2 and TRBJ1-5; a possible D gene is TRBD1 (6 bases). In germline, CDR1 is SNHLY, CDR2 FYNNEI. This CDR3 contains 13 residues. Trimming took off 7 bases at V and 4 bases at J, with 11 bases between the two ends. The CDR3 loop reads CASKRDINQPQHF. The CDR3 DNA reads TGTGCCAGCAAGAGGGACATTAATCAGCCCCAGCATTTT.

The chain uses TRBV6-6 and TRBJ2-7; TRBD2 matches at 8 bases. This CDR3 is built from 13 residues. After removal of 6 bases from V and 3 bases from J, the junction contained 4 bases not matched to a gene. Germline-derived CDR1 and CDR2 are MNHNY and SVGAGI (reference sequence). The CDR3 DNA sequence: TGTGCCAGCAGCAAGGGGACTAGCTACGAGCAGTACTTC. It yields the protein CASSKGTSYEQYF.

The chain recombines TRBV11-3 with TRBJ2-3; TRBD2 agrees at 12 bases. Germline V lookup: CDR1 SGHNT, CDR2 YENEEA. CDR3 size: 17 residues. V dropped 4 bases and J dropped 6; count of bases not matched to a gene: 11. CDR3 bases: TGTGCCAGCAGCTCGGGACTAGCGGGCCCCAGGGCGGATACGCAGTATTTT. Translating it yields CASSSGLAGPRADTQYF.

The J gene is TRBJ1-1, the V gene TRBV29-1; tentatively, D is TRBD1 (5 bases). The CDR3 has 13 amino acids. CDR1 SQVTM and CDR2 ANQGSEA come from the germline V gene. Trimming took off 5 bases at V and 4 bases at J, with 14 bases between the two ends. In nucleotides, the CDR3 is TGCAGCGTTCAGGGACCCCCGGGCACTGAAGCTTTCTTT. Translation gives CSVQGPPGTEAFF.

The J gene is TRBJ2-1, the V gene TRBV5-1, with TRBD2 matching over 15 bases. After removal of 0 bases from V and 1 base from J, the junction contained 5 bases not matched to a gene. The germline CDR1 and CDR2 sequences are SGHRS and YFSETQ. The CDR3 spans 19 residues. The CDR3 DNA reads TGCGCCAGCAGCTTGGCAAGGACTAGCGGGAGGGGATCCTACAATGAGCAGTTCTTC. Residues: CASSLARTSGRGSYNEQFF.

The rearrangement joins TRBV6-5 to TRBJ2-3; D gene uncertain. CDR1 is MNHEY and CDR2 is SVGAGI in the germline V gene. Trimming left V 0 bases short and J 5 bases short, with 12 bases between. The CDR3 spans 15 residues. CDR3 loop: CASSYSPFKEDTQYF. DNA for the CDR3: TGTGCCAGCAGTTACTCCCCCTTTAAGGAAGATACGCAGTATTTT.

J is TRBJ2-4 and V is TRBV5-4; 11 nucleotides agree with TRBD2. In germline, CDR1 is SGHNT, CDR2 YYREEE (reference sequence). CDR3 size: 14 residues. The V segment lost 4 bases and the J segment 10 bases; nucleotides outside the gene matches: 7. CDR3 coding DNA: TGTGCCAGCAGCGTAGGGACTAGCGGATTTATTCAGTACTTC. This encodes CASSVGTSGFIQYF.

This chain links TRBV7-8 with TRBJ2-7, with D tentatively TRBD1 (5 bases). Per germline, CDR1 SGHVS and CDR2 FQNEAQ. The CDR3 contains 13 residues. Deletions cut 4 bases from V and 2 bases from J, with 9 bases between. The CDR3 spells CASSYRFTYEQYF. For the CDR3, the DNA is TGTGCCAGCAGCTACAGGTTTACCTACGAGCAGTACTTC.

The chain combines TRBV6-5 with TRBJ2-5; tentatively, D is TRBD1 (6 bases). The CDR3 sequence is 14 residues long. Germline CDR1 MNHEY, CDR2 SVGAGI. Trimming cost V 5 bases and J 5 bases, with 15 bases left between them. The CDR3 is CASSHTQGRETQYF. DNA of the CDR3: TGTGCCAGCAGTCACACGCAGGGGCGGGAGACCCAGTACTTC.

This clone was counted only a few times. V and J are TRBV5-1 and TRBJ1-2, with 9 positions matching TRBD1. The V segment lost 3 bases and the J segment 4 bases; nucleotides outside the gene matches: 7. This CDR3 has 15 residues. Germline assignment: CDR1 SGHRS and CDR2 YFSETQ. CDR3 coding DNA: TGCGCCAGCAGCTGGGGGGACAGGGACCGCTATGGCTACACCTTC. Its protein product is CASSWGDRDRYGYTF.